The rows below give T cell receptor beta chains drawn from one sample of a study of blood T cell repertoires in COVID-19. This table comes from immunoSEQ multiplex PCR, and its TCRdb copy is limited to in-frame clones, with some not included. The sample consists of about 350,000 clones, under 95% of them appearing once. The sequencing sample was made of peripheral blood. The source is a woman between 18 and 29 years old who had recovered from COVID-19. Each CDR3 is given with its conserved first and last residue. The order of the fields is CDR3 DNA, CDR3 protein, V gene, clone size, D gene, J gene. A D gene is named only where the DNA matches it firmly. Not every row has a clone size; where given, it reads once, few, many or a size class.

TGTGCCAGCAGCTTGGACAGGGGTCAGTATGAGCAGTTCTTC	CASSLDRGQYEQFF	TRBV11-2	.	TRBD1	TRBJ2-1
TGTGCCAGCAGCTCCCGACAGCAGCCTAACTATGGCTACACCTTC	CASSSRQQPNYGYTF	TRBV5-4	.	.	TRBJ1-2
TGTGCCAGCAGTTTATCGGTAGACCTATACGGGACAGGGGACTACAATGAGCAGTTCTTC	CASSLSVDLYGTGDYNEQFF	TRBV27	once	TRBD1	TRBJ2-1
TGTGCCAGCAGTGCGGACTATAGCAATCAGCCCCAGCATTTT	CASSADYSNQPQHF	TRBV2	once	.	TRBJ1-5
TGTGCCACCAGTGATCGAGAACTATCTGGCTACACCTTC	CATSDRELSGYTF	TRBV24-1	.	.	TRBJ1-2
TGCGCCAGCAGCTTCGGGAACAGGGAGGGCTATGGCTACACCTTC	CASSFGNREGYGYTF	TRBV5-1	.	.	TRBJ1-2
TGTGCCATCACCCTGACAGGGGAAGACACTGAAGCTTTCTTT	CAITLTGEDTEAFF	TRBV10-3	.	TRBD1	TRBJ1-1
TGTGCCAGCAGTTACTCGACAGCGCTTGAGAATGAGCAGTTCTTC	CASSYSTALENEQFF	TRBV6-6	.	.	TRBJ2-1
TGTGCCAGCAAGGGAGGGGCGGGAGGTAGAGAGACCCAGTACTTC	CASKGGAGGRETQYF	TRBV11-3	.	TRBD2	TRBJ2-5
TGTGCCAGCAGCGGACCGGGACTACTTTTTCATGAGCAGTTCTTC	CASSGPGLLFHEQFF	TRBV6-2/TRBV6-3	once	TRBD2	TRBJ2-1
TGTGCCAGCAGTTACAGGGGACAGGGAGATCAGCCCCAGCATTTT	CASSYRGQGDQPQHF	TRBV6-2/TRBV6-3	.	TRBD1	TRBJ1-5
TGTGCCAGCAGCTTTTCGAGAGCCTTAACCCCCTCTGGAAACACCATATATTTT	CASSFSRALTPSGNTIYF	TRBV7-2	.	.	TRBJ1-3
TGTGCCAGCAGCTTAGATAGGGCTAGCGGGATAGGCACAGATACGCAGTATTTT	CASSLDRASGIGTDTQYF	TRBV7-2	.	TRBD2	TRBJ2-3
TGTGCCAGCAGCCGTTTCCGGGGGCTAGCGGGAGTTCTTGACGGGGAGCTGTTTTTT	CASSRFRGLAGVLDGELFF	TRBV7-2	.	TRBD2	TRBJ2-2
TGTGCCTGGAGTACACCCGATTCTGGCTACACCTTC	CAWSTPDSGYTF	TRBV30	.	.	TRBJ1-2
TGTGCCAGCAGTGGGACTAGCGGCATCACCGGGGAGCTGTTTTTT	CASSGTSGITGELFF	TRBV3-1/TRBV3-2	.	TRBD2	TRBJ2-2
TGTGCCAGCAGCCAATTGGGACTAGCGGTATTGGATGAGCAGTTCTTC	CASSQLGLAVLDEQFF	TRBV5-4	once	TRBD2	TRBJ2-1
TGCGCCAGCAGCTTGGGCCGGGAGTACACCTTC	CASSLGREYTF	TRBV5-1	few	.	TRBJ1-2
TGTGCCAGCAGCCGCTTCCAGGCTACCGGGGAGCTGTTTTTT	CASSRFQATGELFF	TRBV7-2	.	.	TRBJ2-2
TGTGCCAGTAACGACTGGGGGGTATACAATGAGCAGTTCTTC	CASNDWGVYNEQFF	TRBV5-6	.	.	TRBJ2-1
TGTGCCAGCAGCTTGCGCGGGAGGGCCTCCTACAATGAGCAGTTCTTC	CASSLRGRASYNEQFF	TRBV7-2	.	TRBD2	TRBJ2-1
TGCGCCAGCAGCCAACATACTAGCGGGACATTAGCCAAAAACATTCAGTACTTC	CASSQHTSGTLAKNIQYF	TRBV4-1	.	TRBD2	TRBJ2-4
TGTGCCAGCAGTCCTCACACTAGCCTCTCCTACAATGAGCAGTTCTTC	CASSPHTSLSYNEQFF	TRBV7-2	.	.	TRBJ2-1
TGTGCCAGTAGTATAGACACAGGGGGGAATCAGCCCCAGCATTTT	CASSIDTGGNQPQHF	TRBV19	.	TRBD1	TRBJ1-5
TGCGCCAGCAGCTTGGCACCAGAAAACACCGGGGAGCTGTTTTTT	CASSLAPENTGELFF	TRBV5-1	.	.	TRBJ2-2
TGTGCCAGCAGCTTACCAGGGGGCAACGGAAACACCATATATTTT	CASSLPGGNGNTIYF	TRBV7-2	.	TRBD1	TRBJ1-3
TGCAGAGGACAGATGAACACTGAAGCTTTCTTT	CRGQMNTEAFF	TRBV20-1	.	.	TRBJ1-1
TGCGCCAGCAGCCAAGGTGGGGGACAGGGGGCCAGGAACACTGAAGCTTTCTTT	CASSQGGGQGARNTEAFF	TRBV4-1	.	TRBD1	TRBJ1-1
TGTGCCAGCAGCGCGGACAGGGGGCGTCTCGCTGGGGCCAACGTCCTGACTTTC	CASSADRGRLAGANVLTF	TRBV7-9	.	TRBD1	TRBJ2-6
TGCGCCAGCAGTTCTACAGGGCACTATGGCTACACCTTC	CASSSTGHYGYTF	TRBV4-3	.	.	TRBJ1-2
TGCGCCAGCAGCCCTAGGACTAGCGCGGGGGAGCAGTTCTTC	CASSPRTSAGEQFF	TRBV5-1	.	TRBD2	TRBJ2-1
TGTGCCAGCAGGGGACAGGGGTCGGCGAACACTGAAGCTTTCTTT	CASRGQGSANTEAFF	TRBV2	.	TRBD1	TRBJ1-1
TGTGCCAGCAGCACGGGTACCGGGGAGCTGTTTTTT	CASSTGTGELFF	TRBV12-3/TRBV12-4	once	.	TRBJ2-2
TGTGCCAGCAGTTACCCTTCAGGGAACTATGGCTACACCTTC	CASSYPSGNYGYTF	TRBV6-2/TRBV6-3	.	.	TRBJ1-2